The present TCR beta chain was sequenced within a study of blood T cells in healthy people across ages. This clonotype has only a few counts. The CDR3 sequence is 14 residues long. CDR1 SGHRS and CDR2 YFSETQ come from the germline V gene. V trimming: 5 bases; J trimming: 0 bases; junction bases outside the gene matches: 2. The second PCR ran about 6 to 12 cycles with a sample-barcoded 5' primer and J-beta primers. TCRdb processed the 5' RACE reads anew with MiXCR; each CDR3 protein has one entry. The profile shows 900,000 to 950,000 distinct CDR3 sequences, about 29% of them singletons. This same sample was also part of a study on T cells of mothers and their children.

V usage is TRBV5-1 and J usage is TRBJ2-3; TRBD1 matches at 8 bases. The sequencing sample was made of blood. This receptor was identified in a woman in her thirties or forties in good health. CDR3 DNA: TGCGCCAGCAGATGGACAGGGAGCACAGATACGCAGTATTTT. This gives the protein CASRWTGSTDTQYF.